Listed below are T cell receptor beta chains from one sample, sequenced in a study of CD8 T cells in ankylosing spondylitis. TCRdb processed the 5' RACE reads anew with MiXCR; each CDR3 protein has one entry. The table shows about 500,000 distinct CDR3 sequences, with 12% occurring only once. The source material was blood, either unsorted or a sorted T cell fraction (not recorded which). These receptors all come from a male donor with ankylosing spondylitis. Each CDR3 is given with its conserved first and last residue. A D gene is named only where the DNA matches it firmly. The listing skips clone size in some rows; elsewhere it reads once, few, many or a size class.

.,many,TRBJ2-7,TRBV6-1,TGTGCCAGCAGTGATGGGGACCTTGGTGACGAGCAGTACTTC,CASSDGDLGDEQYF
TRBD1,few,TRBJ1-4,TRBV5-6,TGTGCCAGCAGCTCGGGGACAGCTGCAACTAATGAAAAACTGTTTTTT,CASSSGTAATNEKLFF
TRBD2,.,TRBJ2-1,TRBV6-1,TGTGCCAGCAGGGACAGGGGACTAGCGGGAAGAAATGAGCAGTTCTTC,CASRDRGLAGRNEQFF
.,.,TRBJ2-3,TRBV27,TGTGCCAGCAGTACTCGGAGTATCACAGATACGCAGTATTTT,CASSTRSITDTQYF
TRBD1,few,TRBJ1-1,TRBV11-2,TGTGCCAGCAGCTCCTCCGACAGGGCGGGCACTGAAGCTTTCTTT,CASSSSDRAGTEAFF
.,many,TRBJ2-7,TRBV6-2/TRBV6-3,TGTGCCAGCAGCGTTAGGCGCGGATCCTACGAGCAGTACTTC,CASSVRRGSYEQYF
.,few,TRBJ1-5,TRBV27,TGTGCCAGCAGTTCGCAGGGAGCGGGGCAGCCCCAGCATTTT,CASSSQGAGQPQHF
TRBD1,.,TRBJ2-3,TRBV12-3/TRBV12-4,TGTGCCAGCAGTAACCAGGGGGCTAGAGATACGCAGTATTTT,CASSNQGARDTQYF
.,few,TRBJ1-1,TRBV20-1,TGCAGTGCTCGAAGGGTTACTGAAGCTTTCTTT,CSARRVTEAFF
.,.,TRBJ2-2,TRBV5-1,TGCGCCAGCAGCGGGGCCTTATCCACCGGGGAGCTGTTTTTT,CASSGALSTGELFF
.,few,TRBJ2-5,TRBV5-1,TGCGCCAGCAGCTTGGTGGCCGCCGAAGAGACCCAGTACTTC,CASSLVAAEETQYF
.,many,TRBJ2-1,TRBV20-1,TGCAGTGCAACAAGCGGGCTCGTGTACGCCTACAATGAGCAGTTCTTC,CSATSGLVYAYNEQFF
.,.,TRBJ2-1,TRBV5-6,TGTGCCAGCGGAGTTTACAATGAGCAGTTCTTC,CASGVYNEQFF
TRBD2,.,TRBJ2-1,TRBV7-2,TGTGCCAGCAGCTCGACTAGCCGAGAAGATGAGCAGTTCTTC,CASSSTSREDEQFF
TRBD1,.,TRBJ1-5,TRBV12-3/TRBV12-4,TGTGCCTGCAGTTCCGGACAGGGGGCGAGATATAGCAATCAGCCCCAGCATTTT,CACSSGQGARYSNQPQHF
TRBD2,.,TRBJ2-1,TRBV6-2/TRBV6-3,TGTGCCACCCAAGATACGGGAGGGCCTTTTCCGGAGAGCTCCTACAATGAGCAGTTCTTC,CATQDTGGPFPESSYNEQFF
.,few,TRBJ1-2,TRBV5-1,TGCGCCAGCTCTCAAGGCGAAGGCAACTATGGCTACACCTTC,CASSQGEGNYGYTF
TRBD1,few,TRBJ1-2,TRBV5-1,TGCGCCAGCAACATTGGACAGGGCCTCTATGGCTACACCTTC,CASNIGQGLYGYTF
TRBD2,few,TRBJ2-2,TRBV10-2,TGCGCCAGCAGAGGACTAGCGGGAGGGGACGGGGAGCTGTTTTTT,CASRGLAGGDGELFF
.,.,TRBJ2-1,TRBV7-9,TGTGCCAGCAGCTTAGAGGTGAAGGCCCACAATGAGCAGTTCTTC,CASSLEVKAHNEQFF
TRBD2,.,TRBJ2-1,TRBV16,TGTGCCAGCCACCCCGGACTAGCGGGAGGGCAAAGGCAGTTCTTC,CASHPGLAGGQRQFF
.,.,TRBJ1-2,TRBV9,TGTGCCAGCAGCGTAGCAGGGGATGGCTACACCTTC,CASSVAGDGYTF
TRBD1,few,TRBJ1-6,TRBV12-3/TRBV12-4,TGTGCCAGCAGTTTAAGACAGGGGGTCCCCTCACCCCTCCACTTT,CASSLRQGVPSPLHF
.,many,TRBJ1-4,TRBV11-2,TGTGCCAGCAGCTTAGGGGTGACTAATGAAAAACTGTTTTTT,CASSLGVTNEKLFF
TRBD1,few,TRBJ1-4,TRBV7-2,TGTGCCAGCAGCTTGGGACAGGCAAATGAAAAACTGTTTTTT,CASSLGQANEKLFF
.,few,TRBJ1-2,TRBV6-1,TGTGCCAGCAGTGAAGTGGGCAAATATGGCTACACCTTC,CASSEVGKYGYTF
TRBD1,many,TRBJ1-2,TRBV5-1,TGCGCCAGCAGCATGGACAGGGGGGCGCGAGGCTACACCTTC,CASSMDRGARGYTF
TRBD2,few,TRBJ2-7,TRBV7-9,TGTGCCAGCAGCTTAGTGATACGGGGGGGCGACGAGCAGTACTTC,CASSLVIRGGDEQYF
TRBD1,few,TRBJ2-3,TRBV12-3/TRBV12-4,TGTGCCAGCAGTTTCGGGGGACAGGTGGGCACAGATACGCAGTATTTT,CASSFGGQVGTDTQYF
.,many,TRBJ1-1,TRBV29-1,TGCAGCGTTCGACCGGGTTGGGGCATGAACACTGAAGCTTTCTTT,CSVRPGWGMNTEAFF
TRBD2,few,TRBJ2-1,TRBV29-1,TGCACCACCTCTGAGGCTAGCGGGAGCTATGAGCAGTTCTTC,CTTSEASGSYEQFF
.,.,TRBJ1-3,TRBV20-1,TGCAGTGCTTGGAGAGACTCTGGAAACACCATATATTTT,CSAWRDSGNTIYF
.,many,TRBJ2-2,TRBV24-1,TGTGCCACCGCAGCAGGGTACACCGGGGAGCTGTTTTTT,CATAAGYTGELFF
.,.,TRBJ1-5,TRBV3-1,TGTGCCAGCAGCCCCCTTCCCGACCAGCCCCAGCATTTT,CASSPLPDQPQHF
.,few,TRBJ1-1,TRBV21-1,TGTGCCAGCGGTGACCGCGATTTCACTGAAGCTTTCTTT,CASGDRDFTEAFF
.,many,TRBJ1-2,TRBV27,TGTGCCAGCAGTTCTGGGACGGGATTCGGCTACACCTTC,CASSSGTGFGYTF
.,.,TRBJ1-6,TRBV20-1,TGCAGTGCTAGAGAACGTCTCCGGCCCCTCCACTTT,CSARERLRPLHF
.,few,TRBJ2-5,TRBV15,TGTGCCACCAGCAGAGAGTACTACTCGACCCAGTACTTC,CATSREYYSTQYF
TRBD1,few,TRBJ2-1,TRBV5-1,TGCGCCGTCCGACAGGGTCTGAACAATGAGCAGTTCTTC,CAVRQGLNNEQFF
TRBD1,few,TRBJ2-3,TRBV7-2,TGTGCCAGCAGCTCGACCGGACAGGGGGCCCCCACAGATACGCAGTATTTT,CASSSTGQGAPTDTQYF
.,few,TRBJ1-5,TRBV4-1,TGCGCCAGCAGCCAAGTCCCCCCCAGCCGTGAACCCCAGCATTTT,CASSQVPPSREPQHF
.,.,TRBJ1-6,TRBV12-3/TRBV12-4,TGTGCCAGCAGTTTGGACGGTGTCGTTAATAATTCACCCCTCCACTTT,CASSLDGVVNNSPLHF
.,.,TRBJ2-6,TRBV18,TGTGCCAGCTCACCCTACCTGGATGCCGGGGCCAACGTCCTGACTTTC,CASSPYLDAGANVLTF
.,.,TRBJ2-2,TRBV10-3,TGTGCCATCAGGCCTGAAGGAGGCACCGGGGAGCTGTTTTTT,CAIRPEGGTGELFF
.,few,TRBJ2-3,TRBV5-1,TGCGCCAGCGCCGGGACCTACCTCGCGAATACGCAGTATTTT,CASAGTYLANTQYF
.,.,TRBJ1-2,TRBV4-1,TGCGCCAGCAGCCAGTCGGAGGTGTACTATGGCTACACCTTC,CASSQSEVYYGYTF
TRBD2,many,TRBJ2-1,TRBV5-1,TGCGCCAGCAGCTTGGTCGGGACTAGCGGAACCAATGAGCAGTTCTTC,CASSLVGTSGTNEQFF
.,many,TRBJ2-7,TRBV5-1,TGCGCCAGCAGCAAAGGGGTGAGCTCCTACGAGCAGTACTTC,CASSKGVSSYEQYF
.,few,TRBJ2-3,TRBV20-1,TGCAGTGCTATGGACATCAGCTTTTATGCAGATACGCAGTATTTT,CSAMDISFYADTQYF
TRBD1,.,TRBJ2-7,TRBV6-2/TRBV6-3,TGTGCCAGCAACCCGACAGGGGGCTACGAGCAGTACTTC,CASNPTGGYEQYF
.,.,TRBJ2-1,TRBV5-5,TGTGCCAGCAGTATGGGGGACAATTTCAATGAGCAGTTCTTC,CASSMGDNFNEQFF